The present T cell receptor (beta chain) was sequenced within a study of blood T cell repertoires in COVID-19. Some clones are missing from TCRdb's copy, which holds only in-frame ones; the method was immunoSEQ multiplex PCR. The sample holds 300,000 to 350,000 clones, roughly nine tenths seen once. CDR3 size: 11 residues. Per the germline V gene, CDR1 is MNHEY and CDR2 is SVGAGI. This sequence joins TRBV6-5 and TRBJ1-4; D unresolved. The sequenced sample was peripheral blood. This TCR was recovered from a woman aged 55-70 years with COVID-19, enrolled during active disease. In DNA, the CDR3 is TGTGCAACGGGAAGCGTTGGAAAACTGTTTTTT. Protein sequence: CATGSVGKLFF.